This T cell receptor (beta chain) originates from a study of CD8 T cells in ankylosing spondylitis. Study-wide points: It appeared that ankylosing spondylitis blood was characterized by a TCR beta motif of fewer than ten highly homologous variants.

MiXCR, run by TCRdb on the 5' RACE reads, gives a single entry per CDR3 protein. Of more than 250,000 distinct CDR3 sequences in the sample, 8% were seen once. This clonotype has a count of ten or more. Antigen unknown. The CDR3 totals 15 residues. V lost 4 bases and J lost 7; bases outside the gene matches: 11. Germline assignment: CDR1 SEHNR and CDR2 FQNEAQ (reference sequence). The sequence was obtained from a male donor with ankylosing spondylitis. The chain has TRBV7-9 and TRBJ1-1; 8 bases align to TRBD1. The source material was blood, either unsorted or a sorted T cell fraction (not recorded which). CDR3 loop: CASSSVPGQAREAFF. Here the CDR3 DNA reads TGTGCCAGCAGCTCTGTACCGGGACAGGCGCGTGAAGCTTTCTTT.